This TCR beta chain was captured in a study of blood T cell repertoires in COVID-19. Study overall: Whether acute or convalescent, the COVID-19 samples came from the United States, Italy and Spain.

Trimming cost V 10 bases and J 4 bases, with 17 bases left between them. The CDR3 sequence is 14 residues long. Germline V lookup: CDR1 ENHRY, CDR2 SYGVKD. Original handling: By means of reference gene primer amplification, nucleated cell counts were estimated. Only in-frame clones appear in the TCRdb table, and some are missing; sequencing was by immunoSEQ multiplex PCR. Clonal size and the V and J genes are those of that table, whereas D and trimming came from the DNA. The top ten clones hold 12% of a sample with tens of thousands of clones, about nine tenths of them seen once. Sequenced material: peripheral blood. The chain combines TRBV10-3 with TRBJ1-5; D call uncertain. The origin of this receptor is a human donor in a cohort sampled during active COVID-19. The CDR3 nucleotides read TGTGCCACCGGGCGGGTACCGGGGAATCAGCCCCAGCATTTT. The encoded protein is CATGRVPGNQPQHF.